This T cell receptor beta chain was documented in a study of beta chain features in type 1 diabetes. Study results and caveats: Any HLA type influence on TCRB rearrangement was left unresolved here.

With regard to this clone: Its specificity is not known.

Using CD45RO/CCR7/CD25/CD127/CD95/CD27, CD4+ naive, central memory, regulatory and stem cell-like memory cells were sorted. The V end lost 3 bases, the J end lost 0 bases, and 12 bases lay between the germline ends. The CDR3 contains 16 residues. In germline, CDR1 is LNHDA, CDR2 SQIVND (reference sequence). Every bit of the isolated RNA underwent reverse transcription, so sequencing read expressed TCRB transcripts. The method was immunoSEQ multiplex PCR; TCRdb's version includes in-frame clones alone and lacks a portion of them. The sample has about 900,000 clones, roughly a sixth seen once; the top ten hold 0.02% to 0.025%.

The chain links TRBV19 to TRBJ2-1; D is undetermined. The specimen was naive CD4+ T cells from blood. The clonotype was recovered from a woman aged 18-29 years in good health. The CDR3: CASSIGVGSSYNEQFF. The CDR3 DNA follows: TGTGCCAGTAGTATTGGGGTCGGAAGCTCCTACAATGAGCAGTTCTTC.